One and the same sample provided the 23 T cell receptor beta chains below, sequenced in a study of graft-versus-host responses after intestinal transplantation (dated by TCRdb to 2020 to 2023). Their antigens are not known. The sample's time point label is to be understood as: cells obtained before transplantation from donor or recipient. Libraries were prepared through the immunoSEQ multiplex PCR assay. TCRdb provides this immuneACCESS table in a form limited to in-frame rearrangements. Some clones are lacking; in checked studies, under half of them reflect an unresolved V gene, and why the rest are absent is not known. This sample is represented by roughly 92,000 clones; 90% of them were singletons. The top ten constitute roughly 0.099% of the sample. The material was unstimulated CD4+ T cells sorted from spleen or lymph node cells, obtained before intestinal transplant. The receptors were gathered from a human donor who received an intestinal transplant.

In its sample, this clone was seen a few times. The rearrangement joins TRBV6-1 to TRBJ1-4; D gene uncertain. The V gene's germline CDR1 is MNHNS and CDR2 SASEGT. The ends were cut back, 5 bases at V and 0 bases at J, with 7 bases in the middle. This CDR3 contains 14 residues. In DNA form, the CDR3 reads TGTGCCAGCAGTTTAACAGCAACTAATGAAAAACTGTTTTTT. Its translation: CASSLTATNEKLFF.

In this sample, this clone turned up a few times. The V gene is TRBV6-5, the J gene TRBJ1-3; TRBD1 is a possible D gene (5 bases). The CDR3 length is 15 residues. Trimming pared 6 bases from V and 9 bases from J, leaving 21 bases between. CDR1 is MNHEY and CDR2 is SVGAGI in the germline V gene. CDR3 DNA: TGTGCCAGCAGGGGCGGCAGGGCCCCGATCGGCACCATATATTTT. Its protein is CASRGGRAPIGTIYF.

The genes are TRBV6-5 and TRBJ2-5; the D gene is possibly TRBD2 (6 bases). The J call may be incorrect, as the DNA end agrees better with TRBJ2-7. The CDR3 is 13 residues long. Germline V lookup: CDR1 MNHEY, CDR2 SVGAGI. DNA of the CDR3: TGTGCCAGCAGGGGACTCGTCTCCTACGAGCAGTACTTC. Translating it yields CASRGLVSYEQYF.

The rearrangement joins TRBV29-1 to TRBJ2-2; TRBD2 aligns across 7 bases. Looked up from germline, CDR1 is SQVTM and CDR2 is ANQGSEA. Losses at the gene ends were 4 bases for V and 3 bases for J; bases not matched to a gene: 2. CDR3 length: 13 amino acids. The chain's CDR3 is CSVVRGDTGELFF. For the CDR3, the DNA is TGCAGCGTTGTCCGGGGGGACACCGGGGAGCTGTTTTTT.

V is TRBV7-9 and J is TRBJ2-7, with 10 bases that match TRBD1. Trimming took 1 base from V and 2 from J; bases not matched to a gene: 2. The CDR3 is 15 amino acids. Looked up from germline, CDR1 is SEHNR and CDR2 is FQNEAQ (reference sequence). In DNA form, the CDR3 reads TGTGCCAGCAGCTTAGTGGGACAGGGGACCTACGAGCAGTACTTC. Its translation is CASSLVGQGTYEQYF. Variable domain in full (rest from reference TRBV7-9 and TRBJ2-7): DTGVSQNPRHKITKRGQNVTFRCDPISEHNRLYWYRQTLGQGPEFLTYFQNEAQLEKSRLLSDRFSAERPKGSFSTLEIQRTEQGDSAMYLCASSLVGQGTYEQYFGPGTRLTVT.

The chain carries TRBV6-5 and TRBJ2-3; TRBD2 is a possible D gene (7 bases). Germline V lookup: CDR1 MNHEY, CDR2 SVGAGI. Between the trimmed V and J ends, which lost 0 bases and 7 bases, there was a span of 17 bases. The CDR3 runs 16 residues. The CDR3 DNA reads TGTGCCAGCAGTTACTCAGGGCGGGGGCCCAGTTATACGCAGTATTTT. Its translation is CASSYSGRGPSYTQYF.

The J gene is TRBJ2-5, the V gene TRBV2; D possibly corresponds to TRBD2 (5 bases). The CDR3 has 12 residues. Trimming stripped 6 bases from V and 1 base from J, with 6 bases between. Per germline, CDR1 SNHLY and CDR2 FYNNEI. DNA for the CDR3: TGTGCCAGCAGCGGGATCCAAGAGACCCAGTACTTC. Protein: CASSGIQETQYF.

J is TRBJ1-1 and V is TRBV25-1; unclear D gene. CDR3 length: 15 residues. Germline V lookup: CDR1 MGHDK, CDR2 SYGVNS. Trimming left V 6 bases short and J 4 bases short, with 18 bases between. CDR3 sequence (DNA): TGTGCCAGCAGCGCTACCCACGGTTTGGTCACTGAAGCTTTCTTT. Translating gives CASSATHGLVTEAFF. The full variable domain, rest sourced from reference TRBV25-1 and TRBJ1-1, is EADIYQTPRYLVIGTGKKITLECSQTMGHDKMYWYQQDPGMELHLIHYSYGVNSTEKGDLSSESTVSRIRTEHFPLTLESARPSHTSQYLCASSATHGLVTEAFFGQGTRLTVV.

J is TRBJ1-4 and V is TRBV29-1; perhaps TRBD1 as D (5 bases). The CDR3 loop spans 10 amino acids. Germline CDR1 SQVTM, CDR2 ANQGSEA. Trimming left V 6 bases short and J 8 bases short, with 7 bases between. CDR3 region: CSVRQEKLFF. CDR3 nucleotides: TGCAGCGTCCGACAGGAAAAACTGTTTTTT. Drawing the rest from reference TRBV29-1 and TRBJ1-4, the complete variable domain is SAVISQKPSRDICQRGTSLTIQCQVDSQVTMMFWYRQQPGQSLTLIATANQGSEATYESGFVIDKFPISRPNLTFSTLTVSNMSPEDSSIYLCSVRQEKLFFGSGTQLSVL.

The V and J genes are TRBV4-1 and TRBJ2-5; 12 bases line up with TRBD2. This CDR3 is 18 amino acids long. The germline V gene encodes CDR1 MGHRA and CDR2 YSYEKL. Trimming removed 3 bases from V and 1 base from J; junction bases left unmatched: 9. The CDR3 loop is CASSQQTSGGGTQETQYF. DNA of the CDR3: TGCGCCAGCAGCCAGCAGACTAGCGGGGGAGGAACCCAAGAGACCCAGTACTTC.

This chain joins TRBV6-1 and TRBJ2-5; 7 bases map to TRBD2. With the DNA end fitting TRBJ2-7 better, the J assignment may be wrong. Germline V gene lookup returns CDR1 MNHNS and CDR2 SASEGT. The CDR3 extends over 14 amino acids. The CDR3 loop is CASGRVGSSYEQYF. The CDR3 bases are TGTGCCAGCGGGAGGGTGGGCAGCTCCTACGAGCAGTACTTC.

In this sample, this clone turned up once. The chain uses TRBV2 and TRBJ1-2, with 8 bases matching TRBD1. Germline CDR1 reads SNHLY; CDR2 reads FYNNEI. The CDR3 runs 16 residues. Trimming removed 1 base from V and 5 bases from J; junction bases left unmatched: 9. The CDR3 is CASSEGLYRGGYGYTF. The DNA for the CDR3 is TGTGCCAGCAGTGAAGGGCTGTACAGGGGGGGGTATGGCTACACCTTC.

This chain uses TRBV6-1 with TRBJ2-7; 7 nucleotides line up with TRBD2. In germline, CDR1 is MNHNS, CDR2 SASEGT. V shed 3 bases and J 2 bases; nucleotides not matched to a gene: 7. This CDR3 contains 15 residues. The CDR3 spells CASSELGLAAYEQYF. The CDR3 DNA reads TGTGCCAGCAGTGAGCTGGGCCTAGCGGCCTACGAGCAGTACTTC.

This clone turned up a few times. The J gene is TRBJ1-1, the V gene TRBV20-1; TRBD1 aligns across 7 bases. CDR1 and CDR2 (germline): DFQATT, SNEGSKA (reference sequence). The CDR3 covers 11 residues. V shed 6 bases and J 4 bases; nucleotides not matched to a gene: 2. The CDR3 DNA is TGCAGTGCACCAGGGGGCACTGAAGCTTTCTTT. Residues: CSAPGGTEAFF.

The gene calls are TRBV9 and TRBJ2-7, with D perhaps matching TRBD2 (7 bases). The V gene lost 0 bases and the J gene lost 2 bases, with 15 bases spanning the gap. Germline values: CDR1 SGDLS, CDR2 YYNGEE. This CDR3 comprises 16 residues. In DNA form, the CDR3 reads TGTGCCAGCAGCGTAGATTCGGGGGGCCCCCCCTACGAGCAGTACTTC. Amino acid sequence: CASSVDSGGPPYEQYF.

The rearrangement joins TRBV7-8 to TRBJ2-1; 14 nucleotides line up with TRBD2. V trimming: 5 bases; J trimming: 8 bases; junction bases outside the gene matches: 5. The CDR3 is 15 residues long. Germline V gene data show CDR1 as SGHVS and CDR2 as FQNEAQ. CDR3 region: CASSLTSGGAYEQFF. The CDR3 region has the DNA TGTGCCAGCAGCCTGACTAGCGGGGGGGCCTATGAGCAGTTCTTC.

This sequence joins TRBV5-8 and TRBJ1-1; a possible D gene is TRBD1 (5 bases). V shed 3 bases and J shed 4 bases, with 13 bases lying between them. The V gene's germline CDR1 is SGHTS and CDR2 YDEGEE. This CDR3 region has 14 residues. CDR3 amino acids: CASSSRDLGTEAFF. DNA of the CDR3: TGTGCCAGCAGCTCCAGGGACTTGGGCACTGAAGCTTTCTTT. Based on the CDR3 plus reference TRBV5-8 and TRBJ1-1, the full variable domain is EAGVTQSPTHLIKTRGQQATLRCSPISGHTSVYWYQQALGLGLQFLLWYDEGEERNRGNFPPRFSGRQFPNYSSELNVNALELEDSALYLCASSSRDLGTEAFFGQGTRLTVV.

The rearrangement joins TRBV12-5 to TRBJ2-7; 8 nucleotides align to TRBD1. Germline loops: CDR1 LGHNT, CDR2 FRNRAP. With V trimmed by 1 base and J by 0 bases, 2 bases remained unmatched. This CDR3 spans 15 amino acids. CDR3: CASGLAQGDSYEQYF. As DNA, the CDR3 is TGTGCTAGTGGTTTGGCACAGGGGGACTCCTACGAGCAGTACTTC.

The genes are TRBV11-2 and TRBJ1-3; 9 nucleotides match TRBD1. There are 16 residues in the CDR3. V lost 5 bases to trimming and J lost 2 bases; unmatched junction nucleotides: 7. Germline lookup yields CDR1 SGHAT and CDR2 FQNNGV. The CDR3 sequence: CASSPGQGRPGNTIYF. As DNA, the CDR3 is TGTGCCAGCAGCCCCGGACAGGGGAGGCCTGGAAACACCATATATTTT.

V and J are TRBV29-1 and TRBJ1-4; 7 positions match TRBD1. Losses at the gene ends were 4 bases for V and 8 bases for J; bases not matched to a gene: 4. Germline V gene lookup returns CDR1 SQVTM and CDR2 ANQGSEA. The CDR3 has 12 amino acids. CDR3 bases: TGCAGCGTTGGGCAGGGACAGGAAAAACTGTTTTTT. It translates to CSVGQGQEKLFF.

The rearrangement links TRBV7-9 to TRBJ1-5; no clear D. The V gene lost 6 bases and the J gene lost 9 bases, with 12 bases spanning the gap. CDR3 length equals 12 residues. Germline CDR1 and CDR2: SEHNR and FQNEAQ (reference sequence). CDR3 loop: CASRDGKGPQHF. CDR3 sequence (DNA): TGTGCCAGCAGAGACGGGAAAGGGCCCCAGCATTTT.

This clone was seen just once. The rearrangement joins TRBV18 to TRBJ2-7, with a tentative D call TRBD2 (6 bases). The germline CDR1 and CDR2 sequences are KGHSH and LQKENI. The V and J ends lost 1 base and 2 bases respectively, with 9 bases between them. The CDR3 runs to 14 residues. Written as DNA, the CDR3 is TGTGCCAGCTCACCACAGGGAGGAACCTACGAGCAGTACTTC. This gives the protein CASSPQGGTYEQYF.

V is TRBV23-1 and J is TRBJ1-6; D unclear. TRBV23-1 is placed among ORFs of uncertain function. The CDR3 spans 13 residues. V was pared by 8 bases and J by 7 bases, with 12 bases between. The CDR3 is CASAPGSNSPLHF. CDR3 DNA sequence: TGCGCCAGCGCTCCGGGGTCAAATTCACCCCTCCACTTT.